The entry below describes one TCR beta chain. Its cognate antigen is unknown. The assay was immunoSEQ multiplex PCR, and TCRdb's table has in-frame clones only and misses some. This table holds some 3,000 clones, 75% to 85% found once. Trimming at V came to 3 bases and at J to 3 bases, leaving 10 bases not matched to a gene. The CDR3 extends over 16 amino acids. From germline, CDR1 is SGDLS and CDR2 YYNGEE. This sample was taken from a study of cytotoxic CD8 clonotypes in ibrutinib-treated CLL. Study background: Among responders, approximately 24 were partial and 2 complete; after median roughly 70 months, 14 stayed remitted and some twelve progressed. Samples averaged around 280,000 productive templates and some 91,000 productive rearrangements. Study-wide points: At the start, clonality exceeded age-matched healthy donors and followed circulating CD8+ T-cell counts.

Source: PBMCs, taken before ibrutinib treatment. The gene calls are TRBV9 and TRBJ2-7; 9 bases align to TRBD1. The receptor was isolated from a human donor with chronic lymphocytic leukemia. The CDR3 sequence: CASSARDWGQGYEQYF. In DNA form, the CDR3 reads TGTGCCAGCAGCGCCCGAGACTGGGGACAGGGCTACGAGCAGTACTTC.